The rows below give T cell receptor beta chains drawn from one sample of a study of cytomegalovirus exposure and HLA in healthy donors. TCRdb's table, derived via immunoSEQ multiplex PCR, lists solely in-frame clones and lacks some. In the table there are approximately 150,000 clones, around 85% of which are singletons. The material sequenced was PBMCs. These receptors all stem from a woman in her 30s in good health and CMV-seronegative. The CDR3 runs from the conserved cysteine through the conserved F or W. Fields, in order: clone size, J gene, V gene, D gene, CDR3 protein, CDR3 DNA. D genes are given only for firm matches. Size is omitted from some rows. Given values are once, few, many or a class for expanded clones.

. TRBJ2-7 TRBV7-2 TRBD1 CASSFRTGYEQYF TGTGCCAGCAGCTTCCGGACAGGCTACGAGCAGTACTTC
few TRBJ1-1 TRBV4-3 . CASSHELNTEAFF TGCGCCAGCAGCCATGAACTAAACACTGAAGCTTTCTTT
. TRBJ1-2 TRBV27 TRBD1 CASSHDRGDGYTF TGTGCCAGCAGTCATGACAGGGGTGACGGCTACACCTTC
. TRBJ2-1 TRBV19 TRBD2 CASSPGTSGRVQFF TGTGCCAGTAGTCCCGGGACTAGCGGGAGAGTGCAGTTCTTC
. TRBJ2-7 TRBV5-1 . CASSFSSRRTYEQYF TGCGCCAGCAGCTTCTCTAGCCGGCGAACCTACGAGCAGTACTTC
. TRBJ2-4 TRBV28 . CASNREGGLRSKNIQYF TGTGCCAGCAATAGAGAGGGCGGTTTAAGGTCCAAAAACATTCAGTACTTC
few TRBJ1-1 TRBV6-6 . CASNQGPTEAFF TGTGCCAGCAACCAGGGTCCCACTGAAGCTTTCTTT
. TRBJ2-2 TRBV7-6 . CASSLGLDVNTGELFF TGTGCCAGCAGCTTAGGGCTAGATGTTAACACCGGGGAGCTGTTTTTT
once TRBJ2-5 TRBV9 TRBD2 CASSEGLAREETQYF TGTGCCAGCAGCGAGGGACTAGCGAGGGAAGAGACCCAGTACTTC
. TRBJ2-7 TRBV28 . CASTDNSLAYEQYF TGTGCCAGCACCGACAACTCCCTGGCCTACGAGCAGTACTTC
. TRBJ2-5 TRBV7-2 . CASSSRRQQSQETQYF TGTGCCAGCAGCTCGAGGCGACAGCAGTCACAAGAGACCCAGTACTTC
once TRBJ1-4 TRBV18 . CASSPWAAGANEKLFF TGTGCCAGCTCACCATGGGCGGCAGGGGCTAATGAAAAACTGTTTTTT
once TRBJ1-2 TRBV7-6 . CASSLGGPLKNYGYTF TGTGCCAGCAGCTTAGGGGGGCCCCTTAAGAACTATGGCTACACCTTC
. TRBJ2-1 TRBV27 TRBD2 CASSLSPVLAGGPGSYNEQFF TGTGCCAGCAGTTTATCCCCCGTACTAGCGGGAGGGCCGGGCTCCTACAATGAGCAGTTCTTC
once TRBJ2-6 TRBV7-3 . CASSLTGSGANVLTF TGTGCCAGCAGCTTGACAGGCTCTGGGGCCAACGTCCTGACTTTC
. TRBJ2-7 TRBV6-1 TRBD2 CASSASGLGADEQYF TGTGCCAGCAGTGCCAGCGGACTAGGAGCAGACGAGCAGTACTTC
. TRBJ1-2 TRBV4-1 TRBD1 CASSLHDRDNYGYTF TGCGCCAGCAGTCTCCACGACAGGGACAACTATGGCTACACCTTC
few TRBJ1-2 TRBV7-8 TRBD1 CASRVLGAGDRSNYGYTF TGTGCCAGCAGAGTTTTAGGGGCTGGGGACAGATCTAACTATGGCTACACCTTC
. TRBJ2-7 TRBV5-1 . CASSPEGVREQYF TGCGCCAGCAGCCCGGAGGGTGTCCGCGAGCAGTACTTC
. TRBJ1-1 TRBV10-3 TRBD1 CAISEGGRGNTEAFF TGTGCCATCAGTGAAGGGGGCAGGGGGAACACTGAAGCTTTCTTT
few TRBJ1-5 TRBV7-8 . CASSSREGTGYQPQHF TGTGCCAGCAGCTCTCGGGAAGGTACAGGGTATCAGCCCCAGCATTTT
. TRBJ2-7 TRBV7-6 . CASSLEQGVGYEQYF TGTGCCAGCAGCTTAGAACAGGGAGTGGGATACGAGCAGTACTTC